The 2 T cell receptor beta chains below come from one sample, sequenced in a study of T cell repertoires in cytomegalovirus infection. Antigen specificity for these receptors is unknown. TCRdb analysed the reads with MiXCR anew, one entry per CDR3 protein. The sample has about 360,000 distinct CDR3 sequences; 34% are singletons. Sample: cultured PBMCs, taken from culture after CMV antigen stimulation. These receptor sequences come from a human donor in good health (CMV status not recorded). Some clones in this sample may be carry-over from other donors' samples.

The chain employs TRBV20-1 and TRBJ1-5, with 12 positions matching TRBD1. The germline V gene has CDR1 DFQATT and CDR2 SNEGSKA (reference sequence). The J segment lost 7 bases and the V segment lost 3 bases, leaving 4 bases of the junction unmatched. This CDR3 comprises 14 residues. For the CDR3, the DNA is TGCAGTGCTAGGGGGACAGGGGGCACCCAGCCCCAGCATTTT. This sequence encodes CSARGTGGTQPQHF.

This clonotype was seen a handful of times. DNA for the CDR3: TGTGCCAGCAGCCCCTCACCGAGCTCCTACGAGCAGTACTTC. It specifies CASSPSPSSYEQYF. The chain links TRBV7-2 to TRBJ2-7; D is unresolved. The CDR3 is made up of 14 amino acids. With 5 bases removed from V and 0 bases from J, the gap between germline ends came to 11 bases. The germline V gene encodes CDR1 SGHTA and CDR2 FQGNSA.